A selection of T cell receptor beta chains follows, all from one sample in a study of Ad26.COV2.S vaccination and SARS-CoV-2 variants. Only in-frame clones appear in the TCRdb table, and some are missing; sequencing was by immunoSEQ multiplex PCR. Here the sample spans roughly 400,000 clones, 70% to 90% being singletons. The source was peripheral blood, collected in a trial of Ad26.COV2.S vaccine versus placebo. All receptors come from a person aged 18 to 59 who received the Ad26.COV2.S COVID-19 vaccine or a placebo. The CDR3 runs from the conserved cysteine through the conserved F or W. The D gene is left open where the match is weak. For some rows the clone size is stated as once, few or many, or as a class when expanded; others skip it.

D: -
J: TRBJ1-4
size: once
V: TRBV27
DNA: TGTGCCAGCAGTTTATGGGCAGGCAAGTCAACTAATGAAAAACTGTTTTTT
CDR3: CASSLWAGKSTNEKLFF

D: TRBD2
J: TRBJ2-5
size: -
V: TRBV2
DNA: TGTGCCAGCACGCGGGAGGTTGAGACCCAGTACTTC
CDR3: CASTREVETQYF

D: -
J: TRBJ1-1
size: few
V: TRBV3-1/TRBV3-2
DNA: TGTGCCAGCAGCCCGCCCAAGTTGGGCACTGAAGCTTTCTTT
CDR3: CASSPPKLGTEAFF

D: TRBD2
J: TRBJ2-7
size: -
V: TRBV19
DNA: TGTGCCAGTAGTCCTTCCCTCGGGACTAGCGGGGGAGCCTACGAGCAGTACTTC
CDR3: CASSPSLGTSGGAYEQYF

D: -
J: TRBJ2-7
size: -
V: TRBV28
DNA: TGTGCCAGCAGTTCCCCCCGGGGAGCCGCCTACGAGCAGTACTTC
CDR3: CASSSPRGAAYEQYF

D: TRBD2
J: TRBJ2-5
size: -
V: TRBV15
DNA: TGTGCCACCAGCTTACGAAGGACTAGCGGGAGCGGAGAGACCCAGTACTTC
CDR3: CATSLRRTSGSGETQYF

D: TRBD1
J: TRBJ2-1
size: -
V: TRBV3-1/TRBV3-2
DNA: TGTGCCAGCAGCCAAGTCGCCAACAGGGGTAATGAGCAGTTCTTC
CDR3: CASSQVANRGNEQFF

D: TRBD1
J: TRBJ1-5
size: -
V: TRBV4-1
DNA: TGCGCCAGCAGCCAAGAGAGGGGACAGAATCAGCCCCAGCATTTT
CDR3: CASSQERGQNQPQHF

D: -
J: TRBJ1-6
size: few
V: TRBV6-5
DNA: TGTGCCAGCAGTTACTCTCCGGGAGAGCCCCTCCACTTT
CDR3: CASSYSPGEPLHF

D: -
J: TRBJ2-2
size: -
V: TRBV7-3
DNA: TGTGCCAGCAGCCTCCTTGGCCCAGATTCAGCACAGTACACCGGGGAGCTGTTTTTT
CDR3: CASSLLGPDSAQYTGELFF

D: -
J: TRBJ1-5
size: -
V: TRBV6-2/TRBV6-3
DNA: TGTGCCAGCAGTTACCTCGCGGTCCGAGGGGGAAATCAGCCCCAGCATTTT
CDR3: CASSYLAVRGGNQPQHF

D: -
J: TRBJ2-1
size: -
V: TRBV5-1
DNA: TGCGCCAGCAGCTTGGGGGATGGGGGTAGGTACAATGAGCAGTTCTTC
CDR3: CASSLGDGGRYNEQFF

D: TRBD2
J: TRBJ2-3
size: -
V: TRBV6-5
DNA: TGTGCCAGTAGCGGGGGCACAGATACGCAGTATTTT
CDR3: CASSGGTDTQYF

D: TRBD2
J: TRBJ2-1
size: -
V: TRBV11-2
DNA: TGTGCCAGCAGCTTAGATGGCCTAGCGGGAGGTCACCAGTTCTTC
CDR3: CASSLDGLAGGHQFF

D: -
J: TRBJ1-5
size: -
V: TRBV6-5
DNA: TGTGCCAGCAGTCGGTGGGGAGGGAATCAGCCCCAGCATTTT
CDR3: CASSRWGGNQPQHF

D: TRBD1
J: TRBJ2-5
size: -
V: TRBV9
DNA: TGTGCCAGCAGTCGGACAGGGGGGGAGACCCAGTACTTC
CDR3: CASSRTGGETQYF

D: TRBD1
J: TRBJ2-7
size: -
V: TRBV27
DNA: TGTGCCAGCAGTTTATCAGGGACAGGGGGCCACGAGCAGTACTTC
CDR3: CASSLSGTGGHEQYF

D: TRBD1
J: TRBJ1-5
size: -
V: TRBV3-1/TRBV3-2
DNA: TGTGCCAGCAGCCAAGGGACAGGGGGCGGGCAGCCCCAGCATTTT
CDR3: CASSQGTGGGQPQHF

D: TRBD2
J: TRBJ2-4
size: -
V: TRBV27
DNA: TGTGCCAGCAGTTTACTAGCGGGAGGTGGAAAGGACATTCAGTACTTC
CDR3: CASSLLAGGGKDIQYF

D: TRBD2
J: TRBJ2-5
size: -
V: TRBV15
DNA: TGTGCCACCAGCAGAGATCCCCTAGCGGGACGGGAGACCCAGTACTTC
CDR3: CATSRDPLAGRETQYF

D: -
J: TRBJ2-5
size: -
V: TRBV5-1
DNA: TGCGCCAGCAGCTTAGGGTCAGAAGAGACCCAGTACTTC
CDR3: CASSLGSEETQYF

D: TRBD1
J: TRBJ2-5
size: once
V: TRBV5-4
DNA: TGTGCCAGCAGCTCCGGGACAGGGGGGATGGCCCAGTACTTC
CDR3: CASSSGTGGMAQYF

D: -
J: TRBJ1-5
size: -
V: TRBV7-8
DNA: TGTGCCAGCAGCTTAGGAGGGGCAGGTTCTGATCAGCCCCAGCATTTT
CDR3: CASSLGGAGSDQPQHF

D: -
J: TRBJ1-3
size: -
V: TRBV9
DNA: TGTGTAGGGGGTAAATCTGGAAACACCATATATTTT
CDR3: CVGGKSGNTIYF

D: TRBD1
J: TRBJ1-2
size: -
V: TRBV2
DNA: TGTGCCAGCAGTGTAAGGGGACAGACTTATGGCTACACCTTC
CDR3: CASSVRGQTYGYTF

D: -
J: TRBJ2-5
size: -
V: TRBV29-1
DNA: TGCAGCGTTGAATCGGGGCAGGGGCGAAACCAAGAGACCCAGTACTTC
CDR3: CSVESGQGRNQETQYF

D: -
J: TRBJ2-7
size: few
V: TRBV5-5
DNA: TGTGCCAGCAGCTTGCTGGCTGAGGGCTCCTACGAGCAGTACTTC
CDR3: CASSLLAEGSYEQYF

D: -
J: TRBJ2-5
size: -
V: TRBV5-1
DNA: TGCGCCAGCAGCTTGGCTCGGGGTATTGGGGAGACCCAGTACTTC
CDR3: CASSLARGIGETQYF

D: -
J: TRBJ2-1
size: -
V: TRBV9
DNA: TGTGCCAGCTCGGGTGGTGAGCAGTTCTTC
CDR3: CASSGGEQFF

D: -
J: TRBJ2-1
size: -
V: TRBV30
DNA: TGTGCCTGGAGTGGCGGCTCCAGCTCCTACAATGAGCAGTTCTTC
CDR3: CAWSGGSSSYNEQFF

D: -
J: TRBJ1-2
size: -
V: TRBV15
DNA: TGTGCCACCAGCAGCGAGGACAGAGGCTACACCTTC
CDR3: CATSSEDRGYTF

D: TRBD2
J: TRBJ2-1
size: -
V: TRBV4-1
DNA: TGCGCCAGCAGCCAAATACTAGCGGGGTACAATGAGCAGTTCTTC
CDR3: CASSQILAGYNEQFF

D: -
J: TRBJ2-7
size: -
V: TRBV6-5
DNA: TGTGCCAGCAGTTACTCGGGGGGTGAGCAGTACTTC
CDR3: CASSYSGGEQYF

D: TRBD2
J: TRBJ2-7
size: few
V: TRBV7-6
DNA: TGTGCCAGCAGCTTTGGGATGGGACTAGCGGATAGGCTAGGCTACGAGCAGTACTTC
CDR3: CASSFGMGLADRLGYEQYF

D: TRBD1
J: TRBJ1-1
size: -
V: TRBV9
DNA: TGTGCCAGCAGCGTAGAGGCAGGGGGGACTGAAGCTTTCTTT
CDR3: CASSVEAGGTEAFF

D: TRBD1
J: TRBJ1-4
size: -
V: TRBV7-9
DNA: TGTGCCAGCAGCTTAGCGGACAGGGGGAGGGGAAAACTGTTTTTT
CDR3: CASSLADRGRGKLFF

D: -
J: TRBJ2-3
size: -
V: TRBV28
DNA: TGTGCCAGCAGTTCCCCTTCCCAGACCGCAGATACGCAGTATTTT
CDR3: CASSSPSQTADTQYF

D: -
J: TRBJ1-2
size: once
V: TRBV14
DNA: TGTGCCAGCAGCGATATTGCCGGGAACTATGGCTACACCTTC
CDR3: CASSDIAGNYGYTF

D: -
J: TRBJ2-7
size: -
V: TRBV2
DNA: TGTGCCAGCAGTGAAGGCCCCTTCGTGGACTTC
CDR3: CASSEGPFVDF

D: TRBD1
J: TRBJ2-1
size: -
V: TRBV10-1
DNA: TGCGCCAGCTCCCCCGGGACAGGGCTTACGAATGAGCAGTTCTTC
CDR3: CASSPGTGLTNEQFF

D: -
J: TRBJ2-7
size: -
V: TRBV6-5
DNA: TGTGCCAGCAGACCATACACCCAGCTAGCCTACGAGCAGTACTTC
CDR3: CASRPYTQLAYEQYF

D: -
J: TRBJ2-7
size: -
V: TRBV6-6
DNA: TGTGCCAGCAGTTACTCGACGGGGGCCTACGAGCAGTACTTC
CDR3: CASSYSTGAYEQYF

D: -
J: TRBJ1-1
size: -
V: TRBV7-2
DNA: TGTGCCAGCAGCTTAGGTGACATAGGGTTCACTGAAGCTTTCTTT
CDR3: CASSLGDIGFTEAFF

D: TRBD1
J: TRBJ1-1
size: -
V: TRBV29-1
DNA: TGCAGCGTAGGACCGGGACAGGGGGAAGCTTTCTTT
CDR3: CSVGPGQGEAFF

D: -
J: TRBJ2-2
size: -
V: TRBV14
DNA: TGTGCCAGCAGCCAAGTGAACGGCGCGAACACCGGGGAGCTGTTTTTT
CDR3: CASSQVNGANTGELFF

D: -
J: TRBJ1-5
size: -
V: TRBV19
DNA: TGTGCCAGTAGTATAGTCCTCGGGGCGGGCAATCAGCCCCAGCATTTT
CDR3: CASSIVLGAGNQPQHF

D: TRBD2
J: TRBJ2-7
size: -
V: TRBV30
DNA: TGTGCCTGGAGTGTACTAGCGGGATCGGGTGAGCAGTACTTC
CDR3: CAWSVLAGSGEQYF

D: -
J: TRBJ1-1
size: -
V: TRBV27
DNA: TGTGCCAGCATCCCCTCCTTATTGAACACTGAAGCTTTCTTT
CDR3: CASIPSLLNTEAFF

D: TRBD2
J: TRBJ2-1
size: -
V: TRBV19
DNA: TGTGCCAGTAGTATCGGTGCGGGAGGGGAATACAATGAGCAGTTCTTC
CDR3: CASSIGAGGEYNEQFF

D: -
J: TRBJ1-6
size: -
V: TRBV12-3/TRBV12-4
DNA: TGTGCCAGCAGTCCGTCGCGGTCACCCCTCCACTTT
CDR3: CASSPSRSPLHF

D: -
J: TRBJ2-1
size: -
V: TRBV19
DNA: TGTGCCAGTAGCCTCGGCGGTACAATCTACAATGAGCAGTTCTTC
CDR3: CASSLGGTIYNEQFF

D: -
J: TRBJ2-7
size: -
V: TRBV12-3/TRBV12-4
DNA: TGTGCCAGCAGTTTAGGTTCTCGTCTCGAGATAAACTTC
CDR3: CASSLGSRLEINF

D: TRBD2
J: TRBJ2-7
size: -
V: TRBV29-1
DNA: TGCAGCGTTGCCCAGCGGGACCGGGAGCAGTACTTC
CDR3: CSVAQRDREQYF

D: TRBD2
J: TRBJ2-2
size: once
V: TRBV3-1/TRBV3-2
DNA: TGTGCCAGCAGCCTCCCCCCAGGAGCGGGAGCCACCGGGGAGCTGTTTTTT
CDR3: CASSLPPGAGATGELFF

D: -
J: TRBJ1-1
size: -
V: TRBV6-1
DNA: TGTGCCAGCAGTGAAAATTGGAGCTGGTCTGAAGCTTTCTTT
CDR3: CASSENWSWSEAFF